This TCR beta chain was identified in a study of blood T cell repertoires in COVID-19 (dated by TCRdb to 2018 to 2021). For the study in its entirety: Collaborator samples came from the United States, Italy and Spain and covered acute and convalescent phases of COVID-19. Sample metadata almost always included a de-identified subject ID, COVID-19 status, age in years and sex. Subjects who had been exposed to COVID-19, were actively infected with it, or had recovered from it provided the deeply sampled blood TCRbeta repertoires that made up the dataset. The samples were drawn from the first 160 participants of the ongoing ImmuneRACE study and from more than 1,000 subjects provided by 6 global collaborators. The material from the prospective study consisted of cDNA or gDNA derived from T cells, B-cell-depleted T cells, or PBMCs. Where available, HLA class I and class II types were obtained from metadata supplied by the sample provider rather than from assay-based typing. The repertoires were made available in a free public database intended to serve as a resource for research on the immune response to SARS-CoV-2.

Another Seattle source contributed samples from volunteer blood donors who had recovered from COVID-19. Whole blood was collected in K2EDTA tubes by collaborating institutions according to the institutions' own protocols. Collaborator samples were shipped for TCRbeta analysis as frozen whole blood, isolated PBMCs, or DNA extracted from either sample type. Points on this clone: It lacks a known antigen. Qualities for individual bases were not recorded, and no much larger clone is one base off.

TCRbeta CDR3 regions were amplified from genomic DNA using the immunoSEQ Assay, a bias-controlled multiplex PCR. Per the authors' processing: Within the assay, amplification of reference gene primers was used to estimate how many nucleated cells each sample contained. To quantify the absolute abundance of each unique TCRbeta CDR3 rearrangement, sequence reads were collapsed and filtered. Productive Simpson clonality was computed per sample as the square root of Simpson's diversity index over productive rearrangements. What TCRdb holds here is the immuneACCESS table cut down to in-frame rearrangements. Part of the clones is not present; checked against another copy, under half of the missing clones reflect an unresolved V gene, and the others are unexplained. V and J calls plus clone size are reproduced from that table; the DNA served to infer D and trimming. In all, the sample holds 240,000 or so clones, and roughly 86% of those were seen once. About 2.9% of the sample rests with the top ten.

The CDR3 holds 14 amino acids from the cysteine to the phenylalanine. The retained sequence is limited to the CDR3, 42 bases, with the frame set at the first base. Ends trimmed: V by 5 bases, J by 8 bases; bases unmatched to a gene: 5. CDR1 and CDR2, looked up from the germline V gene, are SNHLY and FYNNEI. The research as a whole found: How much clinical and demographic metadata was included differed by source and by participant, and the metadata was provided uncurated.

This TCR came from a woman in her twenties or thirties who had recovered from COVID-19. This sequence uses TRBV2 and TRBJ1-6; 8 bases in the middle match TRBD1. The material sequenced was peripheral blood. The sequence in DNA is TGTGCCAGCAGTACCGGGACAGGCGATTCACCCCTCCACTTT. This gives the protein CASSTGTGDSPLHF. With the portions outside the CDR3 filled from the reference TRBV2 and TRBJ1-6 genes, the complete variable region becomes EPEVTQTPSHQVTQMGQEVILRCVPISNHLYFYWYRQILGQKVEFLVSFYNNEISEKSEIFDDQFSVERPDGSNFTLKIRSTKLEDSAMYFCASSTGTGDSPLHFGNGTRLTVT.